The 26 T cell receptor beta chains given below trace back to one sample, sequenced in a study of response to subunit inactivated influenza vaccine. In TCRdb, the RT-PCR reads were re-called with MiXCR into one record per CDR3 protein. The sample yields hundreds of thousands of distinct CDR3 sequences, 14% seen once. Sample: PBMCs from blood, taken 14 to 15 days before vaccination. All receptors come from a man in his fifties who received an inactivated influenza vaccine.

In its sample, this clonotype was seen a few times. The V and J genes are TRBV15 and TRBJ2-7; D gene uncertain. The CDR3 loop spans 13 amino acids. With 0 bases removed from V and 2 bases from J, the gap between germline ends came to 5 bases. Germline loops: CDR1 LNHNV, CDR2 YYDKDF (reference sequence). CDR3 residues: CATSRDVAYEQYF. In DNA, the CDR3 is TGTGCCACCAGCAGAGATGTAGCCTACGAGCAGTACTTC.

The CDR3, as DNA: TGTGCCACCAGTGATGTCCGGACTAGTCTCACAGATACGCAGTATTTT. It is translated as CATSDVRTSLTDTQYF. The chain links TRBV24-1 to TRBJ2-3; 7 bases are shared with TRBD2. This CDR3 comprises 16 residues. The V gene's germline CDR1 is KGHDR and CDR2 SFDVKD. The V gene end was trimmed by 3 bases and the J gene end by 2 bases; junction bases not matched to a gene: 7.

This chain connects TRBV3-1 to TRBJ2-2; no reliable D call. The CDR3 is 17 amino acids. V was trimmed by 1 base and J by 3 bases, leaving 15 bases between them. Germline loops: CDR1 LGHDT, CDR2 YNNKEL (reference sequence). The CDR3 sequence is CASSQVLRARHTGELFF. In nucleotides, the CDR3 is TGTGCCAGCAGCCAAGTTCTGCGAGCGAGACACACCGGGGAGCTGTTTTTT.

A few counts support this clonotype. The genes are TRBV28 and TRBJ2-3; D is unclear. Trimming removed 10 bases at V and 0 bases at J, with 26 bases between. From germline, CDR1 is MDHEN and CDR2 SYDVKM. CDR3 length: 18 amino acids. The CDR3 DNA follows: TGTGCCAAGCAGTTATTAAGGTTCTTGAGCGCTAGCACAGATACGCAGTATTTT. The encoded protein is CAKQLLRFLSASTDTQYF. Looking up the rest from reference TRBV28 and TRBJ2-3 gives the full variable domain: DVKVTQSSRYLVKRTGEKVFLECVQDMDHENMFWYRQDPGLGLRLIYFSYDVKMKEKGDIPEGYSVSREKKERFSLILESASTNQTSMYLCAKQLLRFLSASTDTQYFGPGTRLTVL.

V is TRBV11-2 and J is TRBJ2-2; 7 positions match TRBD2. From germline, CDR1 is SGHAT and CDR2 FQNNGV. This CDR3 has 15 residues. The V segment lost 5 bases and the J segment 4 bases; nucleotides outside the gene matches: 7. The CDR3 nucleotides read TGTGCCAGCAGCCCGCGTGGGGGGGGCACCGGGGAGCTGTTTTTT. Its translation is CASSPRGGGTGELFF.

This clonotype was seen only a few times. V is TRBV6-1 and J is TRBJ2-1; 9 bases line up with TRBD2. The V segment lost 6 bases and the J segment 2 bases; nucleotides outside the gene matches: 5. Germline loops: CDR1 MNHNS, CDR2 SASEGT. CDR3 length: 15 residues. For the CDR3, the DNA is TGTGCCAGCAGAGAAAGCGGGGGGACCTACAATGAGCAGTTCTTC. The encoded protein is CASRESGGTYNEQFF.

This clonotype appeared a few times. The rearrangement joins TRBV6-5 to TRBJ2-7; no definite D call. This CDR3 is built from 14 residues. V dropped 0 bases and J dropped 5 bases, with 11 bases sitting between them. CDR1 and CDR2 (germline): MNHEY, SVGAGI. The CDR3 loop is CASSYSSNTNEQYF. The CDR3 DNA follows: TGTGCCAGCAGTTACTCTTCAAACACGAACGAGCAGTACTTC.

The genes are TRBV29-1 and TRBJ2-5, with TRBD2 as a possible D gene (6 bases). CDR1 and CDR2 from the germline V gene are SQVTM and ANQGSEA. Between the trimmed V and J ends, which lost 3 bases and 5 bases, there was a span of 13 bases. The CDR3 sequence is 13 residues long. DNA for the CDR3: TGCAGCGTTGATAGTGTGGCGGGGGAGACCCAGTACTTC. This encodes CSVDSVAGETQYF.

CDR3 in amino acids: CASSLSLSQETQYF. CDR3 DNA sequence: TGTGCCAGCAGCCTTAGTTTGAGCCAAGAGACCCAGTACTTC. This chain uses TRBV6-2 or TRBV6-3 with TRBJ2-5; D is undetermined. The CDR3 loop spans 14 amino acids. V lost 6 bases to trimming and J lost 1 base, with 12 bases between them. Per germline, CDR1 MNHEY and CDR2 SVGEGT.

This clonotype was seen at least ten times. The chain employs TRBV12-3 or TRBV12-4 and TRBJ2-3; 9 nucleotides match TRBD2. The CDR3 runs to 17 residues. The V and J ends lost 5 bases and 6 bases, in that order; junction bases with no gene match: 15. CDR3 DNA sequence: TGTGCCAGCAGTCGTCTGGGGGCTAGCGGGGCCAGGGATACGCAGTATTTT. It yields the protein CASSRLGASGARDTQYF.

This clonotype was recorded once. This rearrangement joins TRBV15 to TRBJ2-2, with a possible D match to TRBD2 (7 bases). CDR3 length equals 15 residues. Germline CDR1 LNHNV, CDR2 YYDKDF (reference sequence). V shed 0 bases and J shed 6 bases, with 11 bases lying between them. CDR3 in DNA: TGTGCCACCAGCAGAGATCGCGGGGGCCCCGGGGAGCTGTTTTTT. Its translation: CATSRDRGGPGELFF.

This chain uses TRBV6-1 with TRBJ2-7, with TRBD1 identical over 9 bases. CDR1 and CDR2 (germline): MNHNS, SASEGT. The ends lost 6 bases at V and 2 bases at J; junction bases unmatched: 11. This CDR3 is 16 amino acids long. The CDR3 bases are TGTGCCAGCAGACGCAGTATGGACAGGGGTGCCTACGAGCAGTACTTC. Protein: CASRRSMDRGAYEQYF.

The sample holds a few counts of this clonotype. The V call is TRBV4-3, the J call TRBJ2-2; TRBD2 might be the D (7 bases). This CDR3 comprises 15 residues. Germline V gene sequence: CDR1 LGHNA, CDR2 YSLEER. Trimming took off 6 bases at V and 6 bases at J, with 17 bases between the two ends. CDR3 sequence: CASSLTRGGSGELFF. Here the CDR3 DNA reads TGCGCCAGCAGTCTTACTAGGGGGGGATCCGGGGAGCTGTTTTTT.

J is TRBJ1-2 and V is TRBV12-3 or TRBV12-4, with TRBD1 matching 7 bases. J was trimmed by 7 bases and V by 5 bases; bases with no gene match: 4. The CDR3 is made up of 12 amino acids. As DNA, the CDR3 is TGTGCCAGCAGTGACAGGGCTCGTGGCTACACCTTC. This translates into CASSDRARGYTF.

This clonotype was counted at least ten times. V usage is TRBV20-1 and J usage is TRBJ2-3, with TRBD2 matching 12 bases. Losses at the gene ends were 8 bases for V and 5 bases for J; bases not matched to a gene: 2. The CDR3 is 12 residues long. From germline, CDR1 is DFQATT and CDR2 SNEGSKA (reference sequence). CDR3 nucleotides: TGCAGTCCACTAGCGGGAGGAGATACGCAGTATTTT. Translating it yields CSPLAGGDTQYF.

The chain combines TRBV28 with TRBJ2-7; D unclear. Trimming shortened V by 8 bases and J by 5 bases, and 19 bases separated the two germline ends. Germline values: CDR1 MDHEN, CDR2 SYDVKM. This CDR3 region has 14 residues. CDR3 sequence (DNA): TGTGCCAGCGGGGAACAGTTTACTATCAACGAGCAGTACTTC. Translating gives CASGEQFTINEQYF. The complete variable domain, with remaining parts taken from reference TRBV28 and TRBJ2-7, reads DVKVTQSSRYLVKRTGEKVFLECVQDMDHENMFWYRQDPGLGLRLIYFSYDVKMKEKGDIPEGYSVSREKKERFSLILESASTNQTSMYLCASGEQFTINEQYFGPGTRLTVT.

There are a few counts of this clonotype. The V and J genes are TRBV7-2 and TRBJ2-4; the D gene is possibly TRBD2 (7 bases). Per the germline V gene, CDR1 is SGHTA and CDR2 is FQGNSA. This CDR3 is 15 amino acids long. V dropped 8 bases and J dropped 3 bases, with 17 bases sitting between them. The CDR3 DNA follows: TGTGCCAGCGGGGAGGGGGTTGTGGACAAAAACATTCAGTACTTC. This translates into CASGEGVVDKNIQYF.

This clonotype has a count of ten or more. The chain has TRBV29-1 and TRBJ2-1; D is unresolved. V was pared by 8 bases and J by 7 bases, with 21 bases between. Per germline, CDR1 SQVTM and CDR2 ANQGSEA. The CDR3 extends over 14 amino acids. The CDR3 DNA reads TGCAGCTCCTTGAAGGGCGATCTAATGAATGAGCAGTTCTTC. Its protein product is CSSLKGDLMNEQFF.

This clonotype has only a few counts. The chain joins TRBV29-1 to TRBJ2-3, with 9 bases fitting TRBD2. Germline V lookup: CDR1 SQVTM, CDR2 ANQGSEA. The CDR3 is 17 residues long. V gave up 4 bases and J gave up 3 bases; unmatched junction bases: 14. This CDR3 is CSVGGTFSGGETDTQYF. CDR3 nucleotides: TGCAGCGTTGGGGGGACTTTTAGCGGGGGAGAAACAGATACGCAGTATTTT.

This chain uses TRBV24-1 with TRBJ2-1; no clear D gene. The length of the CDR3 is 15 residues. Germline V gene lookup returns CDR1 KGHDR and CDR2 SFDVKD. V was shortened by 3 bases and J by 2 bases, with 10 bases between the two germline ends. CDR3 DNA: TGTGCCACCAGTGATACGACACGTACCTACAATGAGCAGTTCTTC. This sequence encodes CATSDTTRTYNEQFF.

The genes are TRBV6-2 or TRBV6-3 and TRBJ2-1, with TRBD2 matching over 10 bases. Trimming at V came to 0 bases and at J to 7 bases, leaving 6 bases not matched to a gene. This CDR3 spans 16 amino acids. Germline V lookup: CDR1 MNHEY, CDR2 SVGEGT. The CDR3 DNA is TGTGCCAGCAGTTACTCTCCTAGCGGGAGTAGAAATGAGCAGTTCTTC. Protein sequence: CASSYSPSGSRNEQFF.

The chain uses TRBV4-3 and TRBJ2-1; a weak D match, TRBD1 (5 bases). CDR3 length equals 13 residues. Trimming removed 2 bases at V and 6 bases at J, with 8 bases between. Germline CDR1 and CDR2: LGHNA and YSLEER. CDR3 DNA sequence: TGCGCCAGCAGCCAACAGACAGTCAATGAGCAGTTCTTC. As protein: CASSQQTVNEQFF.

This clonotype was seen many times. The V call is TRBV5-6, the J call TRBJ1-5, with a tentative D call TRBD1 (6 bases). The V end was cut by 5 bases, the J end by 16 bases, with 22 bases between. The germline gives CDR1 SGHDT, CDR2 YYEEEE. The CDR3 loop spans 13 amino acids. The CDR3 nucleotides are TGTGCCAGCAGTTTACGGGGACCCGGGACACAACATTTT. Protein product: CASSLRGPGTQHF. The complete variable domain, with remaining parts taken from reference TRBV5-6 and TRBJ1-5, reads DAGVTQSPTHLIKTRGQQVTLRCSPKSGHDTVSWYQQALGQGPQFIFQYYEEEERQRGNFPDRFSGHQFPNYSSELNVNALLLGDSALYLCASSLRGPGTQHFGDGTRLSIL.

This clonotype came up a few times. The chain carries TRBV5-5 and TRBJ1-6; D is unclear. The germline V gene has CDR1 SGHKS and CDR2 YYEKEE (reference sequence). V lost 1 base and J 7 bases, leaving 9 bases between the germline ends. This CDR3 is built from 14 residues. The CDR3, as DNA: TGTGCCAGCAGCTTGTCGGGGATGAATTCACCCCTCCACTTT. Its translation: CASSLSGMNSPLHF.

This rearrangement joins TRBV11-1 to TRBJ2-1; D may be TRBD1 or TRBD2 (5 bases each). From germline, CDR1 is SGHAT and CDR2 FQDESV (reference sequence). CDR3 length equals 18 residues. Trimming cost V 5 bases and J 5 bases, with 25 bases left between them. The CDR3 bases are TGTGCCAGCAGCCCACGCTTGGGACGCCAGACCAATCACAATGAGCAGTTCTTC. This gives the protein CASSPRLGRQTNHNEQFF.

The chain employs TRBV7-3 and TRBJ1-2, with a possible D match to TRBD1 (5 bases). Trimming left V 5 bases short and J 7 bases short, with 14 bases between. This CDR3 is 13 amino acids long. The germline gives CDR1 SGHTA, CDR2 FQGTGA. CDR3 nucleotide sequence: TGTGCCAGCAGCCCCAAGCGAGGGGCTGGCTACACCTTC. Translated, it gives CASSPKRGAGYTF.